This T cell receptor (beta chain) emerged from a study of blood T cell repertoires in COVID-19. In the study overall: PBMCs, B-cell-depleted T cells, or T cells were the source of the cDNA or gDNA that made up the material.

The CDR3 runs to 16 residues. Germline V lookup: CDR1 SEHNR, CDR2 FQNEAQ (reference sequence). Trimming cost V 3 bases and J 3 bases, with 14 bases left between them. Authors' analysis steps: Reference gene primers were amplified, and this amplification served to estimate nucleated cell counts. Method: immunoSEQ multiplex PCR; TCRdb's copy keeps in-frame clones and lacks some. V and J calls and clone size are copied from that table; D and trimming were computed from the DNA. The sample shows under 250,000 clones, around 83% of them seen only once. The sample consisted of peripheral blood. This chain connects TRBV7-9 to TRBJ1-4; no reliable D call. This TCR was recovered from an older man with acute or convalescent COVID-19. In nucleotides, the CDR3 is TGTGCCAGCAGCTTTAGAGGATCAGCGTCTAATGAAAAACTGTTTTTT. Its protein product is CASSFRGSASNEKLFF.